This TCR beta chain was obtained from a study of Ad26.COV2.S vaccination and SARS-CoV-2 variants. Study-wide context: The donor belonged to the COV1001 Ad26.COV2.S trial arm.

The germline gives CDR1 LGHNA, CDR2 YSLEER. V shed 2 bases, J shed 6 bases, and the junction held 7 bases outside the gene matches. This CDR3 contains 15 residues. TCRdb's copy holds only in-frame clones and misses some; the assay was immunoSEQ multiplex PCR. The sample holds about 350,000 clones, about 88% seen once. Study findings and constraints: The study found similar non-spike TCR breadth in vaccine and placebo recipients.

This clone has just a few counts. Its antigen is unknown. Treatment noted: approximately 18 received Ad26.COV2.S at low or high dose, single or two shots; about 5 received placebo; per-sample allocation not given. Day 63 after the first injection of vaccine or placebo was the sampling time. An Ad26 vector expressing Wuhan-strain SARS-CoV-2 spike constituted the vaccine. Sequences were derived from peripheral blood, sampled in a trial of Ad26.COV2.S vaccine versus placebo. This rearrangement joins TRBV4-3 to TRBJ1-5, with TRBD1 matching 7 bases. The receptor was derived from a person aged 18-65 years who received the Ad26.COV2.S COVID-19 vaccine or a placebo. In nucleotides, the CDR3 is TGCGCCAGCAGCCAATGGAGACAGGGCGGTCAGCCCCAGCATTTT. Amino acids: CASSQWRQGGQPQHF.